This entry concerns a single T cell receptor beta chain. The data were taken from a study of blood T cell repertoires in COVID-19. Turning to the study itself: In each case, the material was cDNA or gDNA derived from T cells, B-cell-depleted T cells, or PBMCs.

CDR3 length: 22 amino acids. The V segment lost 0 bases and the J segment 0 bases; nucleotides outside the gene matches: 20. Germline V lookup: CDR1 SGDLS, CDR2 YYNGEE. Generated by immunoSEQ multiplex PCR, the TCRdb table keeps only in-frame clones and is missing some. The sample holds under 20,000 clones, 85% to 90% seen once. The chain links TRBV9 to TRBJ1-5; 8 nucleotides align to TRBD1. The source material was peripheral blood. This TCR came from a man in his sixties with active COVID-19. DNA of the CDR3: TGTGCCAGCAGCGTAGCGGGACAGGCACATCAGAAGACCCAGTATAGCAATCAGCCCCAGCATTTT. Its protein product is CASSVAGQAHQKTQYSNQPQHF.